This paragraph covers one T cell receptor beta chain sequence. The target antigen is unknown. CDR3 size: 20 residues. Looked up from germline, CDR1 is KGHSH and CDR2 is LQKENI. Trimming left V 1 base short and J 2 bases short, with 25 bases between. PCR involved 60 Vbeta and 13 Jbeta primers. This table comes from immunoSEQ multiplex PCR, and its TCRdb copy is limited to in-frame clones, with some not included. The sample holds some 93,000 clones, 82% seen once. These data belong to a study of cytomegalovirus exposure and HLA in healthy donors. Study-level points and caveats: Earlier analysis looked at TCR beta V segments, and most were productive about 87% or about 30% of the time.

The chain uses TRBV18 and TRBJ2-3; possibly TRBD1 for D (6 bases). The sequencing sample was made of PBMCs. The receptor was isolated from a man aged 45 to 65 in good health and CMV-seronegative. The CDR3: CASSPHNPDRQALLTDTQYF. Here the CDR3 DNA reads TGTGCCAGCTCACCACATAACCCGGACCGACAGGCTCTTCTCACAGATACGCAGTATTTT.